This T cell receptor (beta chain) was observed in a study of CD8 T cells in ankylosing spondylitis. The study, taken as a whole, reports: Typical of ankylosing spondylitis blood, it appeared, was a TCR beta motif of seven to nine highly homologous variants. Disease-linked clones were found to be CD8+ and relatively rare in peripheral blood. Reportedly, matched ankylosing spondylitis synovial fluid was significantly enriched for disease-linked clones. Reports of some motif variants in reactive arthritis synovial fluid and blood predate this one.

CDR1 KGHDR and CDR2 SFDVKD come from the germline V gene. The CDR3 sequence is 16 residues long. J gave up 7 bases and V 3 bases, and 9 bases lay outside the gene matches. One entry per CDR3 protein, called by TCRdb with MiXCR from the 5' RACE reads. The sample yields some 450,000 distinct CDR3 sequences, 15% to 20% seen once. This clonotype was recorded many times. Its antigen is as yet unknown. The receptor comes from a male donor with ankylosing spondylitis. This sequence joins TRBV24-1 and TRBJ2-1, with 9 bases matching TRBD1. The sequenced sample was blood, either unsorted or a sorted T cell fraction (not recorded which). CDR3 residues: CATSDATGTGWNEQFF. CDR3 sequence (DNA): TGTGCCACCAGTGATGCCACCGGGACAGGGTGGAATGAGCAGTTCTTC.